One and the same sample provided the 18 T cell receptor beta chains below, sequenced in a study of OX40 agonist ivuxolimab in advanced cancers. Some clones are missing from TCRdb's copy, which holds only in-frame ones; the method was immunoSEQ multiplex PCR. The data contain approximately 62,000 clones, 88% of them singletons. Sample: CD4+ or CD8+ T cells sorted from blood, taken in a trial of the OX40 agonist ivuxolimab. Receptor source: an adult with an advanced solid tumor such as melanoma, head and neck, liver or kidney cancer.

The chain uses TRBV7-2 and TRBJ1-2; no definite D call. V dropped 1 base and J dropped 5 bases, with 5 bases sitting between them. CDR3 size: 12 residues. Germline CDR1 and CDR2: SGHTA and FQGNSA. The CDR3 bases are TGTGCCAGCAGCTTAGTACATTATGGCTACACCTTC. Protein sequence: CASSLVHYGYTF.

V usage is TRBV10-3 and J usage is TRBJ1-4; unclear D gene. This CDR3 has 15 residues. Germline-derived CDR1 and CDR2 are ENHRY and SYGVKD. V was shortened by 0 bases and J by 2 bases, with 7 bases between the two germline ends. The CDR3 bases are TGTGCCATCAGTGAGTCGACGGGGACTAATGAAAAACTGTTTTTT. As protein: CAISESTGTNEKLFF.

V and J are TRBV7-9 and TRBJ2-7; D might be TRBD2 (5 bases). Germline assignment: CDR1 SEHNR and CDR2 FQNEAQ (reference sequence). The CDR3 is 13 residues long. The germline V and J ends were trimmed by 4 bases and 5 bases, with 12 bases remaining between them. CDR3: CASSSTSFDEQYF. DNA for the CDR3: TGTGCCAGCAGCTCCACTAGTTTCGACGAGCAGTACTTC. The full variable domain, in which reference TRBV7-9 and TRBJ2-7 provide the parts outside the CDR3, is DTGVSQNPRHKITKRGQNVTFRCDPISEHNRLYWYRQTLGQGPEFLTYFQNEAQLEKSRLLSDRFSAERPKGSFSTLEIQRTEQGDSAMYLCASSSTSFDEQYFGPGTRLTVT.

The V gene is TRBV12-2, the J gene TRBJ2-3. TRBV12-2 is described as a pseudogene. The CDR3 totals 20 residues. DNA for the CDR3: TGTGCAAGTCGCGCGTTGGGACAAGGGGGGCGAGGATGGTGTGCAGATACGCAGTATTTT. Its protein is CASRALGQGGRGWCADTQYF.

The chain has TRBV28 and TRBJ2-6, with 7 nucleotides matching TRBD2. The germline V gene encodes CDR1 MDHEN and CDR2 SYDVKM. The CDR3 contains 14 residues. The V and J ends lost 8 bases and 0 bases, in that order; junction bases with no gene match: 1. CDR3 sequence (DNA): TGTGCCAGCCGCGGGGGCTCTGGGGCCAACGTCCTGACTTTC. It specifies CASRGGSGANVLTF.

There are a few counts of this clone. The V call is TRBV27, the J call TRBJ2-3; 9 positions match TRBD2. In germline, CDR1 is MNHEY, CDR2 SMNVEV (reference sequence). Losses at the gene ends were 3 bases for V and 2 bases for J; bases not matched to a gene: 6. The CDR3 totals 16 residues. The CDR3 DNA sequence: TGTGCCAGCAGTTTGGCAGCGGGAGGAAACACAGATACGCAGTATTTT. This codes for CASSLAAGGNTDTQYF.

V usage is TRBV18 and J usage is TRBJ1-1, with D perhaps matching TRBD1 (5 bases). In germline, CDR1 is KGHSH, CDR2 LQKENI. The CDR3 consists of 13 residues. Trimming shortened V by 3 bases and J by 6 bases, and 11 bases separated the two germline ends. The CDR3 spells CASSPQDRAEAFF. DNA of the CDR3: TGTGCCAGCTCACCCCAAGACAGAGCTGAAGCTTTCTTT. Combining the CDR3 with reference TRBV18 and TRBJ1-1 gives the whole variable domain NAGVMQNPRHLVRRRGQEARLRCSPMKGHSHVYWYRQLPEEGLKFMVYLQKENIIDESGMPKERFSAEFPKEGPSILRIQQVVRGDSAAYFCASSPQDRAEAFFGQGTRLTVV.

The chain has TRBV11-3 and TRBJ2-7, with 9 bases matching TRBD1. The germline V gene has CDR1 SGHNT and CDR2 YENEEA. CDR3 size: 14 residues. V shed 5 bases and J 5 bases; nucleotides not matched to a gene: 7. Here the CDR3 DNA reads TGTGCCAGCAGCCTCGGACAGGGGCTGGACGAGCAGTACTTC. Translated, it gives CASSLGQGLDEQYF.

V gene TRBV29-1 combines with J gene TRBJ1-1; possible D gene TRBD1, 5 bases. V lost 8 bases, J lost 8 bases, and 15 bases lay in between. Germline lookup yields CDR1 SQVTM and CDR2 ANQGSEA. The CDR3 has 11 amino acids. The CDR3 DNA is TGCAGCTTGGGGCCCCCAGAAGAAGCTTTCTTT. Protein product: CSLGPPEEAFF.

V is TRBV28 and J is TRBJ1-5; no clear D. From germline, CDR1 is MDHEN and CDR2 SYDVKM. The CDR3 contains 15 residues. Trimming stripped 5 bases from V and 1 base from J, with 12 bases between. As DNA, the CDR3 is TGTGCCAGCAGTGGCTGGGATGGGAGCAATCAGCCCCAGCATTTT. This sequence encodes CASSGWDGSNQPQHF.

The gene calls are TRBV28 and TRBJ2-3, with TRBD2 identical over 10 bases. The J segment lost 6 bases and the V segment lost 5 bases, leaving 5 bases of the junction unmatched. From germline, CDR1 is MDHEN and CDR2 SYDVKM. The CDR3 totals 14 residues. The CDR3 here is CASSKRGGPDTQYF. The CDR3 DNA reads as TGTGCCAGCAGTAAGCGGGGGGGTCCGGATACGCAGTATTTT. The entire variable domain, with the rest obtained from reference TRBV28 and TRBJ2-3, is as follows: DVKVTQSSRYLVKRTGEKVFLECVQDMDHENMFWYRQDPGLGLRLIYFSYDVKMKEKGDIPEGYSVSREKKERFSLILESASTNQTSMYLCASSKRGGPDTQYFGPGTRLTVL.

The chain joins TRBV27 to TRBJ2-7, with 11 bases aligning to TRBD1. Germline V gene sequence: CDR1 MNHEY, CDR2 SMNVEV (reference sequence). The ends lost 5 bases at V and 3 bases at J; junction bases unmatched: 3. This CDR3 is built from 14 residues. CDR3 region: CASSPGTGGYEQYF. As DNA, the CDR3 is TGTGCCAGCAGTCCGGGGACAGGGGGCTACGAGCAGTACTTC.

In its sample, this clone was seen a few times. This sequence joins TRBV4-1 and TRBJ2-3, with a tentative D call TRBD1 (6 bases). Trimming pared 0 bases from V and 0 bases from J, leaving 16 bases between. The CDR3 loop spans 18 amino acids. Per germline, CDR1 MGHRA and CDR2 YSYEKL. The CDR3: CASSQDLSTGSSTDTQYF. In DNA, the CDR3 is TGCGCCAGCAGCCAAGATTTATCGACAGGATCTAGCACAGATACGCAGTATTTT.

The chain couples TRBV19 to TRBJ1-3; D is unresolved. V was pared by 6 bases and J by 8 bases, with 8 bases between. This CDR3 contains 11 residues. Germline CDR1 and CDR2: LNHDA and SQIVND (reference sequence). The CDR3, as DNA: TGTGCCAGTAGGGGATTCGACACCATATATTTT. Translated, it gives CASRGFDTIYF.

The DNA of the CDR3 is TGTGCCAGCAGCTTTCGGGACGGGACAGGGGAGTGGAGCTATGGCTACACCTTC. Amino acid sequence: CASSFRDGTGEWSYGYTF. The chain carries TRBV5-6 and TRBJ1-2, with 10 bases aligning to TRBD1. The junction had 14 bases not matched to a gene; V was cut back by 2 bases and J by 4 bases. This CDR3 has 18 amino acids. CDR1 SGHDT and CDR2 YYEEEE come from the germline V gene.

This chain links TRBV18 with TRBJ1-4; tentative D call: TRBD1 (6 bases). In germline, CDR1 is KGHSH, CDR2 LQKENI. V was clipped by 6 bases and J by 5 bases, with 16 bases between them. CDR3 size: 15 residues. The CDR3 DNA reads TGTGCCAGCTCCCCTTTACAGGGCGAGAATGAAAAACTGTTTTTT. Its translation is CASSPLQGENEKLFF.

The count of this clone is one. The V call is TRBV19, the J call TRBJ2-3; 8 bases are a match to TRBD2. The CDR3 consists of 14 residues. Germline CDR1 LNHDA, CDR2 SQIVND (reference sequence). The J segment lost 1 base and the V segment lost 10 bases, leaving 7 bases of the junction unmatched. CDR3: CATQREMGTDTQYF. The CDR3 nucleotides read TGTGCCACTCAGCGGGAGATGGGCACAGATACGCAGTATTTT.

The CDR3 region is CSVGGAGEAFF. DNA for the CDR3: TGCAGCGTTGGGGGGGCAGGCGAAGCTTTCTTT. V gene TRBV29-1 combines with J gene TRBJ1-1; D may be TRBD1 (6 bases). Trimming pared 4 bases from V and 8 bases from J, leaving 11 bases between. CDR1 and CDR2 from the germline V gene are SQVTM and ANQGSEA. The CDR3 extends over 11 amino acids.